A single sample gave rise to the 12 T cell receptor beta chains below, sequenced in a study of T cells in Graves' hyperthyroidism and ophthalmopathy. Amplification of TCR beta CDR3 regions used RNA as the template. First-round RT-PCR targeting the TCR CDR3 was performed with the HTBI primer set. TCRdb reanalysed the multiplex PCR reads using MiXCR and keeps one entry per CDR3 protein. The data show some 500,000 distinct CDR3 sequences, roughly 14% seen once. The material sequenced was blood. Source of these receptors: a woman aged 18-35 years with Graves' hyperthyroidism.

V is TRBV4-1 and J is TRBJ2-7, with 8 bases that match TRBD2. CDR1 is MGHRA, CDR2 YSYEKL, per germline. There are 17 residues in the CDR3. With 1 base clipped from V and 2 bases from J, the junction kept 10 bases outside the gene matches. The CDR3 is CASSQGLSGNNPYEQYF. CDR3 nucleotide sequence: TGCGCCAGCAGCCAAGGCCTTAGCGGGAACAACCCCTACGAGCAGTACTTC.

This clonotype showed up many times. The genes are TRBV2 and TRBJ1-2, with a weak D call TRBD1 (6 bases). The germline V gene has CDR1 SNHLY and CDR2 FYNNEI. This CDR3 is 15 amino acids long. Trimming cost V 0 bases and J 8 bases, with 16 bases left between them. The CDR3 sequence: CASSEALGKGGGYTF. Here the CDR3 DNA reads TGTGCCAGCAGTGAAGCACTTGGAAAGGGGGGGGGCTACACCTTC.

A remark on this clonotype: A much more abundant neighbour one base away suggests this may be a read error. V usage is TRBV2 and J usage is TRBJ2-3; perhaps TRBD2 as D (5 bases). The length of the CDR3 is 12 residues. Germline CDR1 reads SNHLY; CDR2 reads FYNNEI. Trimming removed 11 bases from V and 0 bases from J, with 9 bases in between. CDR3 loop: CAGSCSTDTQYF. As DNA, the CDR3 is TGTGCCGGGAGTTGCAGCACAGATACGCAGTATTTT.

This clonotype appeared a few times. The chain is built from TRBV4-2 and TRBJ2-5; 10 bases fit TRBD1. Looked up from germline, CDR1 is LGHNA and CDR2 is YNFKEQ. V shed 0 bases and J 2 bases; nucleotides not matched to a gene: 3. CDR3 length equals 16 residues. The CDR3 reads CASSQEPGQGQETQYF. Written as DNA, the CDR3 is TGTGCCAGCAGCCAAGAACCGGGACAGGGGCAAGAGACCCAGTACTTC.

This clonotype came up a few times. The chain combines TRBV6-1 with TRBJ2-3; D may be TRBD2 (5 bases). V was pared by 5 bases and J by 6 bases, with 15 bases between. The CDR3 has 14 amino acids. CDR1 MNHNS and CDR2 SASEGT come from the germline V gene. The CDR3 nucleotides read TGTGCCAGCAGTCCCCGAGGGATTAGGGATACGCAGTATTTT. Amino acids: CASSPRGIRDTQYF.

This clonotype has a handful of counts. The J gene is TRBJ2-7, the V gene TRBV20-1; TRBD2 aligns across 15 bases. With 5 bases clipped from V and 6 bases from J, the junction kept 5 bases outside the gene matches. The length of the CDR3 is 14 residues. Germline V gives CDR1 DFQATT, CDR2 SNEGSKA (reference sequence). DNA for the CDR3: TGCAGTGCTGGGACTAGCGGGAGGAGTGGCGAGCAGTACTTC. Translated: CSAGTSGRSGEQYF.

This clonotype was found many times. This sequence joins TRBV6-1 and TRBJ1-1, with D possibly being TRBD1 (5 bases). Per the germline V gene, CDR1 is MNHNS and CDR2 is SASEGT. The CDR3 loop spans 14 amino acids. Trimming removed 5 bases at V and 0 bases at J, with 10 bases between. The CDR3 here is CASSIEGVNTEAFF. CDR3 nucleotides: TGTGCCAGCAGTATAGAAGGGGTGAACACTGAAGCTTTCTTT.

Notes on this clonotype: Since a much larger clone is just one base distant, this may be a read error. J is TRBJ2-1 and V is TRBV12-3 or TRBV12-4, with D tentatively TRBD1 (6 bases). Trimming took 3 bases from V and 4 from J, leaving 10 bases between them. The CDR3 is 14 residues long. DNA of the CDR3: TGTGCCAGCAGTTTCTTGGACAGATACAATGAGCAGTTCTTC. Protein: CASSFLDRYNEQFF.

This clonotype was observed at least ten times. This chain connects TRBV5-6 to TRBJ1-6, with a possible D match to TRBD1 (5 bases). Trimming removed 0 bases from V and 7 bases from J, with 11 bases in between. Germline values: CDR1 SGHDT, CDR2 YYEEEE. The CDR3 consists of 15 residues. This CDR3 reads CASSLGRGRNSPLHF. CDR3 in DNA: TGTGCCAGCAGCTTGGGAAGGGGTCGAAATTCACCCCTCCACTTT.

This clonotype was counted many times. The V call is TRBV11-1, the J call TRBJ1-2, with a weak D call TRBD1 (6 bases). CDR3 length: 15 residues. CDR1 and CDR2 from the germline V gene are SGHAT and FQDESV (reference sequence). V was clipped by 5 bases and J by 3 bases, with 16 bases between them. The CDR3 bases are TGTGCCAGCAGCCCGATAACGAGACAGGACTATGGCTACACCTTC. It translates to CASSPITRQDYGYTF.

This clonotype was counted many times. The V call is TRBV18, the J call TRBJ2-2, with D unresolved. Per germline, CDR1 KGHSH and CDR2 LQKENI. The V gene lost 1 base and the J gene lost 0 bases, with 6 bases spanning the gap. This CDR3 is built from 15 residues. The CDR3 reads CASSPLGTNTGELFF. CDR3 DNA sequence: TGTGCCAGCTCACCACTAGGGACGAACACCGGGGAGCTGTTTTTT.

The chain uses TRBV6-5 and TRBJ2-7; 11 nucleotides agree with TRBD2. Germline values: CDR1 MNHEY, CDR2 SVGAGI. With 4 bases clipped from V and 0 bases from J, the junction kept 2 bases outside the gene matches. The CDR3 loop spans 15 amino acids. The CDR3 DNA follows: TGTGCCAGCAGTTCGCTAGCGGGAGGCTCCTACGAGCAGTACTTC. It is translated as CASSSLAGGSYEQYF.